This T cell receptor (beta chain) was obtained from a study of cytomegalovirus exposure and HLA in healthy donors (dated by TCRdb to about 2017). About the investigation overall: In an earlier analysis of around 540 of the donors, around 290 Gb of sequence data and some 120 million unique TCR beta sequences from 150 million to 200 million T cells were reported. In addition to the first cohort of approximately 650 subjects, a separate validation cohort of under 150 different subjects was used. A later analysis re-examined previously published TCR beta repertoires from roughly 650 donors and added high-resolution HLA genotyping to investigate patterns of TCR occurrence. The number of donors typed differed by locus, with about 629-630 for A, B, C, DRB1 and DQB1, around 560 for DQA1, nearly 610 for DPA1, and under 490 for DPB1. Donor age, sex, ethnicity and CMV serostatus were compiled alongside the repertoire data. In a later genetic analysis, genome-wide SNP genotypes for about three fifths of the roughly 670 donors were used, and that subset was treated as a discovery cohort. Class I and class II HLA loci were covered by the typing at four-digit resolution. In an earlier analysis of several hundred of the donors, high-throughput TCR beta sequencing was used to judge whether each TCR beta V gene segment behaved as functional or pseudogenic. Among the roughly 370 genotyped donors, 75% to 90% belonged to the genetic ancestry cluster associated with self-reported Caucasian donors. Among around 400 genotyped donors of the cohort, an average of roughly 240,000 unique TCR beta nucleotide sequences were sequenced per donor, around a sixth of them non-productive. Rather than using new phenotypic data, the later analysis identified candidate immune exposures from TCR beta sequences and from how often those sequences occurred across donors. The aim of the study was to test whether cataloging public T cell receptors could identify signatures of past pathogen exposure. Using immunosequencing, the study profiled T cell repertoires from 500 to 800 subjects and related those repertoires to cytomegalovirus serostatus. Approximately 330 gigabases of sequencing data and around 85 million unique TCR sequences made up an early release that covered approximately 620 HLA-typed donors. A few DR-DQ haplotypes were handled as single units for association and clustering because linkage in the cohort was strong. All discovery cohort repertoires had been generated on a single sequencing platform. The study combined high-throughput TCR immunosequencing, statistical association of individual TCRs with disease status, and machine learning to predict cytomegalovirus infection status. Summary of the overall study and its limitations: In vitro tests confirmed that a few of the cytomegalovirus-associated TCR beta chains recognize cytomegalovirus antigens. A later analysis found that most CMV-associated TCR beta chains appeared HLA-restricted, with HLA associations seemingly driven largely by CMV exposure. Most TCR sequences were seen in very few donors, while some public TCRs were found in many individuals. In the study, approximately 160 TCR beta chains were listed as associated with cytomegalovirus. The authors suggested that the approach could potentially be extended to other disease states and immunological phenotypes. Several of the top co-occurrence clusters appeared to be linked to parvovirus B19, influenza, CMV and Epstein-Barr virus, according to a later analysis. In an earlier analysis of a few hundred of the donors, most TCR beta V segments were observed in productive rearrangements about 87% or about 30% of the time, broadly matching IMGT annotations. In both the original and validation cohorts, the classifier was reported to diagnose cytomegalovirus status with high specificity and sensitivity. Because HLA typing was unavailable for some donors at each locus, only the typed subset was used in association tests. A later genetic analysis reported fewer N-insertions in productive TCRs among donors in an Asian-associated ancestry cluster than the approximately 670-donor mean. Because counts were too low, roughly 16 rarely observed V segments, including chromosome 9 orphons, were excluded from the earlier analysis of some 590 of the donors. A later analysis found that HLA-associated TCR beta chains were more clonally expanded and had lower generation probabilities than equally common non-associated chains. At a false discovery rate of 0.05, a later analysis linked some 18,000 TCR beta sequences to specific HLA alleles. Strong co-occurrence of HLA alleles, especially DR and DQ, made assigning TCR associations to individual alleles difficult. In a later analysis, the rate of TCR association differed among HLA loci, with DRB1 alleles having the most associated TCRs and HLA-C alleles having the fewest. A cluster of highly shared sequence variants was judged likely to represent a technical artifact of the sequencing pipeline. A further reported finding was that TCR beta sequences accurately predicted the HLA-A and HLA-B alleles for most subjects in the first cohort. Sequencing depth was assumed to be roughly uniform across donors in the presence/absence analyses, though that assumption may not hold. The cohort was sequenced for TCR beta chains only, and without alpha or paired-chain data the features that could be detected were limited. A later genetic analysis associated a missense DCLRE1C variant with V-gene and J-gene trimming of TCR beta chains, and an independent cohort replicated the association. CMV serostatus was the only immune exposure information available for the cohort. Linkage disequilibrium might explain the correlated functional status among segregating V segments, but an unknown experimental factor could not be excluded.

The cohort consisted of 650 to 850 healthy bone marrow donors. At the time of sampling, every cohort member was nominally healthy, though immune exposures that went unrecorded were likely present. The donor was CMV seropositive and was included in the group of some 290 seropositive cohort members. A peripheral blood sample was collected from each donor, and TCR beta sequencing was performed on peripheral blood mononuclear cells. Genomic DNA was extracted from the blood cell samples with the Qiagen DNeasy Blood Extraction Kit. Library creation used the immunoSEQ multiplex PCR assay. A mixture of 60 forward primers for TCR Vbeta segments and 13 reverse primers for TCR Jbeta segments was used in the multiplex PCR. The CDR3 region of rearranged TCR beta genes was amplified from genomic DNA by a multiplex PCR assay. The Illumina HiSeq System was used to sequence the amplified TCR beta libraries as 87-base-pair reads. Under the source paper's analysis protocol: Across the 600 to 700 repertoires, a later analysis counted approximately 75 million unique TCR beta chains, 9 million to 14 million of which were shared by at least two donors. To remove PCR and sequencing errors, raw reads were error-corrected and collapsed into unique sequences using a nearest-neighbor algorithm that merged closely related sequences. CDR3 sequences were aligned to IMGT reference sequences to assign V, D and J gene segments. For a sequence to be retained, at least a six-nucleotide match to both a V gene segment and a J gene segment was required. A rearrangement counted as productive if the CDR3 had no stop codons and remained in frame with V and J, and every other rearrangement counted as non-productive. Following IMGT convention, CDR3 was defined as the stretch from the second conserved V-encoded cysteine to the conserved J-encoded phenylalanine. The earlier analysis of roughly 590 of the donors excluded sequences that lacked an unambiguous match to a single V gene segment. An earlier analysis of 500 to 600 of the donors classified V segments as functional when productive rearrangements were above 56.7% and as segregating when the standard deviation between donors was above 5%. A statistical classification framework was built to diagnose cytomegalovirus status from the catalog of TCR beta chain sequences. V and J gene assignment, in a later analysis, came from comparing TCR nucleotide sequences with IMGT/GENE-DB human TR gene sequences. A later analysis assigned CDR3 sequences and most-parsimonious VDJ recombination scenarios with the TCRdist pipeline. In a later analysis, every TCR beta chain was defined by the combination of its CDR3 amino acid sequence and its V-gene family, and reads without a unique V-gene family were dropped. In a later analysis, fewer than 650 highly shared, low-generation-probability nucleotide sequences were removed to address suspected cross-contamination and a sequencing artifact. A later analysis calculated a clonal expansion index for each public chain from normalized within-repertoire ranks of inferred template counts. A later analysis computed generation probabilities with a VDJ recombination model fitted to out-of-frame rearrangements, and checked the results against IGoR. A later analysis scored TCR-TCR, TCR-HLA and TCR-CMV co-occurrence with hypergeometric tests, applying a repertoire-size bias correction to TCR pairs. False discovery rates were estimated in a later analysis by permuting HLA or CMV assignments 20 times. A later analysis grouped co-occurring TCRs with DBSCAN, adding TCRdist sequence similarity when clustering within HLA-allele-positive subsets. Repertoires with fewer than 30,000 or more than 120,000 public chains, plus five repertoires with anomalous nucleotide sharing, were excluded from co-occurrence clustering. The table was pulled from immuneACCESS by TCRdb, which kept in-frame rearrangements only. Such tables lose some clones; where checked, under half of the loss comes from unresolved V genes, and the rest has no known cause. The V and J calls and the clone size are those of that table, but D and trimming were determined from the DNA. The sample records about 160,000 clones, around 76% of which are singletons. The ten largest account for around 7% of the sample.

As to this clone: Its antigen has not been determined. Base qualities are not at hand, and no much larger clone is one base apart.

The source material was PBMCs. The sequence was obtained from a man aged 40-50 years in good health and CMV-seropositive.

The CDR3 amino acid sequence is: CASSSRQPNTEAFF. The nucleotides are TGTGCCAGCAGCTCCCGACAGCCGAACACTGAAGCTTTCTTT. The sequence is built from TRBV5-6 and TRBJ1-1; a tentative D call is TRBD1 (5 bases match). The CDR3 measures 14 amino acids from cysteine to phenylalanine. Only the CDR3 region is kept as DNA, spanning 42 bases read in frame from base 1. V sheds 3 bases and J sheds 1 base, leaving 10 bases between their ends. In the germline V gene, CDR1 corresponds to SGHDT and CDR2 to YYEEEE.